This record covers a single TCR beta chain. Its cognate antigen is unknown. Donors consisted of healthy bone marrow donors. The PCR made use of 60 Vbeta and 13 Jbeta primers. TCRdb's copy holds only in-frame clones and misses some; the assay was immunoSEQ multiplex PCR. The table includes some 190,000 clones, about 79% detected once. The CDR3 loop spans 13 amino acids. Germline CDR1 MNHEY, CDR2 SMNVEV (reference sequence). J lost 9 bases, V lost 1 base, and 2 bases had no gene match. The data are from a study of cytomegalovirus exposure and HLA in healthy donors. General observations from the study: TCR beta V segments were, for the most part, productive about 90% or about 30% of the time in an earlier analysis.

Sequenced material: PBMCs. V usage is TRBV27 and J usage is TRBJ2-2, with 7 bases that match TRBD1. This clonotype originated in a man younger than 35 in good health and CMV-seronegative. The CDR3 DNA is TGTGCCAGCAGTTTATTACAGGGGAGGGAGCTGTTTTTT. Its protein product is CASSLLQGRELFF.